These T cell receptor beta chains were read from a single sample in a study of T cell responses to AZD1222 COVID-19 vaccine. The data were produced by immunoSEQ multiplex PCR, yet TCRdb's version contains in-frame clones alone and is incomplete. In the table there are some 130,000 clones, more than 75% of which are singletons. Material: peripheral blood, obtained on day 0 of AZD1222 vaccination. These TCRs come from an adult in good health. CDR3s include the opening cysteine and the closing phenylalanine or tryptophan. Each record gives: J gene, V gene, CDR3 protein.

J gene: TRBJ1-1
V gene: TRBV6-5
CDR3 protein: CASSRENSGATEAFF

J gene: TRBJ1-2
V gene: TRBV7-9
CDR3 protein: CASSSEARQGSGYTF

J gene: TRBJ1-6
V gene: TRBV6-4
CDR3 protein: CASSGGDNSPLHF

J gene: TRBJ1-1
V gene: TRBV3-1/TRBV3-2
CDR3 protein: CASSQVGTGDTEAFF

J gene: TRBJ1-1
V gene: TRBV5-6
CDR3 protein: CATHFRGNTEAFF

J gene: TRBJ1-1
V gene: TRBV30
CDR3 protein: CAWSGGRGEAFF

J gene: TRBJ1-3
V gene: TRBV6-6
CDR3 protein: CASSFSWGGNTIYF

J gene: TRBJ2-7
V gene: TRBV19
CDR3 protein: CASSTGIGSYEQYF

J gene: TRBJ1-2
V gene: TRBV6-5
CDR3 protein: CASSYSGQGDYGYTF

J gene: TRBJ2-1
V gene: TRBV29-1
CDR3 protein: CSVEKQGAAEQFF

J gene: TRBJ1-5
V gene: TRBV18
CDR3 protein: CASSLDGVHQPQHF

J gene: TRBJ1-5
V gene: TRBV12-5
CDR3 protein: CASGSGSVSGNQPQHF

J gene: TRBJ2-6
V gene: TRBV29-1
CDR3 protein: CSVETGSGANVLTF

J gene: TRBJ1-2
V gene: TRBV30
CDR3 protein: CAWSVRRGTVYGYTF

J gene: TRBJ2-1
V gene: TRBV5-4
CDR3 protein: CASSLLAGEYRVQFF

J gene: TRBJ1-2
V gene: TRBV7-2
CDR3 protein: CASSPGEGFSYGYTF

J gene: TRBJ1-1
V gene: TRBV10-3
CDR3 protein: CAISEPNRSGIGAEAFF

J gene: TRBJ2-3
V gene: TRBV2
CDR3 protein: CASGGGGADTQYF

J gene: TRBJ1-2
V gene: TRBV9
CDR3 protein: CASSSQGELGGYTF

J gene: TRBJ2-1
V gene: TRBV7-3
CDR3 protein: CASSLGLAGSEQFF

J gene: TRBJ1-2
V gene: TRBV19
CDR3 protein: CASSSQVGTIGYTF

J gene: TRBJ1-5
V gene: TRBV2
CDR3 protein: CASSPGQGPSNQPQHF

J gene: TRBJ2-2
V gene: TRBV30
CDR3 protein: CAWNPGQGPGELFF

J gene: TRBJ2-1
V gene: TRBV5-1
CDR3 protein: CASSLAAGGLYNEQFF

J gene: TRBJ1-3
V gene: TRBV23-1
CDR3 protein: CASSQSIRQGAGNTIYF

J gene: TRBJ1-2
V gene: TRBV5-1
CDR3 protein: CASRRTQGSSYGYTF

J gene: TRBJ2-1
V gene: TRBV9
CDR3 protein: CASSPRTSGGANNEQFF